This TCR beta chain is drawn from a study of blood T cell repertoires in COVID-19. V was pared by 2 bases and J by 3 bases, with 10 bases between. This CDR3 comprises 14 residues. Germline-derived CDR1 and CDR2 are KGHSH and LQKENI. Sequenced by immunoSEQ multiplex PCR; TCRdb stores in-frame clones only, minus some. The sample gives about 200,000 clones, more than 75% of which show up once; about 4.5% is in the top ten. The gene calls are TRBV18 and TRBJ1-2; unclear D gene. The material sequenced was peripheral blood. The sequence was obtained from a man aged 45-65 years with acute or convalescent COVID-19. The DNA for the CDR3 is TGTGCCAGCTCACCAGGTTTAGAGGACTATGGCTACACCTTC. Amino acids: CASSPGLEDYGYTF.